This TCR beta chain stems from a study of CD8+ T cells in alopecia areata. Study-level information: Severity of treated patients was scored by affected scalp percentage.

Treatment indicated: oral pan-JAK inhibitor, 5-10 mg twice daily. The CDR3 has 14 residues. Germline CDR1 and CDR2: SGDLS and YYNGEE. V was shortened by 0 bases and J by 6 bases, with 13 bases between the two germline ends. RNA was extracted and reverse transcribed into cDNA as the sequencing template. Clones were read by immunoSEQ multiplex PCR, and TCRdb kept only the in-frame ones, dropping some. The sample has fewer than 250,000 clones; approximately 60% are singletons. The TCR comes from a human donor with alopecia areata. The chain recombines TRBV9 with TRBJ2-7, with unresolved D. The material sequenced was CD4+ T cells sorted from blood, taken at week 4, from a patient treated with tofacitinib. The CDR3 nucleotides read TGTGCCAGCAGCGTAGACTGGGGATCTGGCGAGCAGTACTTC. Protein sequence: CASSVDWGSGEQYF.